In its sample, the clone carrying this T cell receptor beta chain was seen many times. This record belongs to a study of naive and memory T cell subsets. An oligonucleotide containing a UMI was ligated to the 3' end of TCR cDNA. The CDR3 length is 13 residues. Germline values: CDR1 ENHRY, CDR2 SYGVKD. The V gene end was trimmed by 6 bases and the J gene end by 6 bases; junction bases not matched to a gene: 4. Four PCR rounds used nested alpha and beta constant region primers plus the SP2 primer. Each CDR3 protein is one row after TCRdb ran MiXCR on the 5' RACE reads. The table has some 60,000 distinct CDR3 sequences, 7% to 8% seen once.

The TCR originated in a female donor in good health. This chain connects TRBV10-3 to TRBJ2-7; 11 positions match TRBD2. CDR3 coding DNA: TGTGCCATCAGCCCACTAGCGGGGGCCGAGCAGTACTTC. It specifies CAISPLAGAEQYF.